This T cell receptor beta chain is drawn from a study of response to subunit inactivated influenza vaccine. Findings and caveats of the study: Every seasonal influenza vaccination brings in few new T cells, the authors suggested.

MiXCR, applied by TCRdb to the RT-PCR reads, yields one record per CDR3 protein. The sample holds roughly 500,000 distinct CDR3 sequences, 25% seen once. Of note for this clonotype: The antigen is not known.

From germline, CDR1 is MGHDK and CDR2 SYGVNS. V was cut by 4 bases and J by 5 bases, with 12 bases left in between. The CDR3 sequence is 13 residues long. The material sequenced was CD4+ T cells sorted from PBMCs, taken about 5 days after vaccination. The TCR originated in a man aged 45-65 years who received an inactivated influenza vaccine. The rearrangement links TRBV25-1 to TRBJ2-7; a weak D match, TRBD1 (6 bases). The CDR3 nucleotides are TGTGCCAGCAGTGCAACAGGGATTCACGAGCAGTACTTC. This translates into CASSATGIHEQYF.